The next 32 T cell receptor beta chains were all read from a single sample in a study of T cells in Graves' hyperthyroidism and ophthalmopathy. RNA transcripts provided the source from which TCR beta CDR3 regions were amplified. TCR CDR3 regions were first amplified by RT-PCR with HTBI primers. Via MiXCR, TCRdb re-called the multiplex PCR reads, giving one row per CDR3 protein. This table has around 420,000 distinct CDR3 sequences, 12% to 15% appearing once. Sequenced sample: blood. The source is a woman between 18 and 29 years old with Graves' hyperthyroidism.

This clonotype was detected many times. The V call is TRBV12-3 or TRBV12-4, the J call TRBJ2-3; D is unresolved. There are 13 residues in the CDR3. Trimming removed 1 base at V and 5 bases at J, with 7 bases between. The CDR3 coding sequence is TGTGCCAGCAGTTTAGAGTCGGGAGATACGCAGTATTTT. Translation gives CASSLESGDTQYF.

The chain's CDR3 is CASSPTAVGTGELFF. The CDR3 region has the DNA TGCGCCAGCAGCCCGACAGCGGTTGGCACCGGGGAGCTGTTTTTT. This rearrangement joins TRBV5-1 to TRBJ2-2; D is possibly TRBD1 or TRBD2 (5 bases each). The V gene lost 4 bases and the J gene lost 4 bases, with 14 bases spanning the gap. CDR1 is SGHRS and CDR2 is YFSETQ in the germline V gene. This CDR3 has 15 residues.

This clonotype came up many times. The V call is TRBV28, the J call TRBJ1-1, with D tentatively TRBD1 (6 bases). The CDR3 has 15 amino acids. Germline CDR1 reads MDHEN; CDR2 reads SYDVKM. Trimming cost V 4 bases and J 0 bases, with 12 bases left between them. CDR3 nucleotide sequence: TGTGCCAGCAGTTCGCCGGGACAAATGAACACTGAAGCTTTCTTT. Encoded protein: CASSSPGQMNTEAFF. The variable domain in full, with the rest retrieved from reference TRBV28 and TRBJ1-1, is DVKVTQSSRYLVKRTGEKVFLECVQDMDHENMFWYRQDPGLGLRLIYFSYDVKMKEKGDIPEGYSVSREKKERFSLILESASTNQTSMYLCASSSPGQMNTEAFFGQGTRLTVV.

This clonotype was counted a few times. The chain combines TRBV19 with TRBJ2-3; 8 bases line up with TRBD2. The CDR3 consists of 13 residues. Germline CDR1 is LNHDA and CDR2 is SQIVND (reference sequence). V shed 6 bases, J shed 3 bases, and the junction held 2 bases outside the gene matches. CDR3 loop: CASRAGGTDTQYF. As DNA, the CDR3 is TGTGCCAGTAGGGCGGGAGGAACAGATACGCAGTATTTT.

The rearrangement links TRBV4-1 to TRBJ2-1; D gene uncertain. The CDR3 runs 16 residues. Germline lookup yields CDR1 MGHRA and CDR2 YSYEKL. V was shortened by 1 base and J by 4 bases, with 14 bases between the two germline ends. As DNA, the CDR3 is TGCGCCAGCAGCCAAGTTGGATTAGTGGGATACAATGAGCAGTTCTTC. Its protein is CASSQVGLVGYNEQFF.

At least ten counts were recorded for this clonotype. The chain employs TRBV28 and TRBJ2-7; D uncertain. Germline CDR1 MDHEN, CDR2 SYDVKM. The CDR3 extends over 12 amino acids. The V end was cut by 8 bases, the J end by 2 bases, with 10 bases between. CDR3 sequence reads: CASGKAAYEQYF. DNA of the CDR3: TGTGCCAGCGGGAAGGCCGCCTACGAGCAGTACTTC.

This clonotype was seen only a few times. The chain has TRBV25-1 and TRBJ1-4; D perhaps matches TRBD1 (6 bases). Trimming took off 6 bases at V and 0 bases at J, with 11 bases between the two ends. The CDR3 contains 15 residues. Germline CDR1 MGHDK, CDR2 SYGVNS. This CDR3 is CASSLGQTTNEKLFF. The CDR3 DNA reads as TGTGCCAGCAGCCTCGGACAGACAACTAATGAAAAACTGTTTTTT.

V gene TRBV29-1 combines with J gene TRBJ2-7; the match to TRBD1 covers 10 bases. Trimming at V came to 7 bases and at J to 5 bases, leaving 5 bases not matched to a gene. The CDR3 is 12 residues long. Germline CDR1 reads SQVTM; CDR2 reads ANQGSEA. CDR3 amino acids: CSGGTGDDEQYF. CDR3 DNA sequence: TGCAGCGGGGGGACAGGGGATGACGAGCAGTACTTC.

The table lists this clonotype with many counts. The rearrangement uses TRBV20-1 and TRBJ2-1; 9 bases map to TRBD2. This CDR3 is built from 16 residues. Germline CDR1 and CDR2: DFQATT and SNEGSKA (reference sequence). V trimming: 4 bases; J trimming: 8 bases; junction bases outside the gene matches: 15. The CDR3 spells CSANGVAGDRSDEQFF. CDR3 in DNA: TGCAGTGCTAATGGGGTAGCGGGAGACCGAAGCGATGAGCAGTTCTTC.

This clonotype was observed at least ten times. In DNA, the CDR3 is TGCAGCGTTCGACAGACCAAAAACATTCAGTACTTC. Protein: CSVRQTKNIQYF. This chain links TRBV29-1 with TRBJ2-4, with TRBD1 as a possible D gene (5 bases). Germline CDR1 and CDR2: SQVTM and ANQGSEA. Trimming pared 5 bases from V and 2 bases from J, leaving 7 bases between. The CDR3 covers 12 residues.

This clonotype was detected a few times. The rearrangement uses TRBV11-2 and TRBJ1-3, with D hard to call. V lost 5 bases, J lost 4 bases, and 21 bases lay in between. The CDR3 has 17 amino acids. Germline CDR1 SGHAT, CDR2 FQNNGV. The CDR3 loop reads CASSQNKAGLIGNTIYF. Here the CDR3 DNA reads TGTGCCAGCAGCCAGAACAAGGCGGGCCTAATAGGAAACACCATATATTTT. Drawing the rest from reference TRBV11-2 and TRBJ1-3, the complete variable domain is EAGVAQSPRYKIIEKRQSVAFWCNPISGHATLYWYQQILGQGPKLLIQFQNNGVVDDSQLPKDRFSAERLKGVDSTLKIQPAKLEDSAVYLCASSQNKAGLIGNTIYFGEGSWLTVV.

This clonotype was counted only a few times. The rearrangement joins TRBV7-9 to TRBJ2-7; TRBD1 might be the D (6 bases). The CDR3 loop spans 13 amino acids. V gave up 1 base and J gave up 3 bases, with 7 bases separating them. Germline V gene data show CDR1 as SEHNR and CDR2 as FQNEAQ (reference sequence). CDR3 DNA: TGTGCCAGCAGCTTAGGGGACAACTACGAGCAGTACTTC. Translation gives CASSLGDNYEQYF.

This clonotype was counted at least ten times. The chain joins TRBV3-1 to TRBJ2-2; D gene ambiguous. Germline CDR1 and CDR2: LGHDT and YNNKEL (reference sequence). V was trimmed by 10 bases and J by 1 base, leaving 13 bases between them. This CDR3 has 14 residues. The CDR3 DNA reads as TGTGCCACAAGAAGAGGCGGGAACACCGGGGAGCTGTTTTTT. Protein product: CATRRGGNTGELFF.

About this clonotype itself: Possible read error: a much larger clone is one base away. V and J are TRBV18 and TRBJ2-1; 8 bases are shared with TRBD2. This CDR3 is built from 15 residues. Per germline, CDR1 KGHSH and CDR2 LQKENI. Trimming at V came to 8 bases and at J to 6 bases, leaving 12 bases not matched to a gene. The CDR3 DNA sequence: TGTGCCAGCGCCCCTACACTAGCGGTTATCAATGAGCAGTTCTTC. Its translation: CASAPTLAVINEQFF.

As to this clonotype: Since a much larger clone is just one base distant, this may be a read error. The J gene is TRBJ2-7, the V gene TRBV20-1; D gene unclear. The J call is uncertain, as TRBJ2-1 better fits the DNA end. From germline, CDR1 is DFQATT and CDR2 SNEGSKA (reference sequence). The CDR3 runs to 14 residues. The CDR3 is CSARDLLSSYEQFF. The CDR3 DNA follows: TGCAGTGCTAGAGATTTACTAAGCTCCTACGAGCAGTTCTTC.

This chain connects TRBV4-1 to TRBJ2-5; TRBD2 aligns across 9 bases. The CDR3 loop spans 15 amino acids. Germline V lookup: CDR1 MGHRA, CDR2 YSYEKL. The junction had 12 bases not matched to a gene; V was cut back by 0 bases and J by 13 bases. The chain's CDR3 is CASSQDLGLARVPYF. In DNA, the CDR3 is TGCGCCAGCAGCCAAGATCTGGGACTAGCAAGAGTGCCGTACTTC.

This clonotype was recorded a few times. The chain has TRBV30 and TRBJ1-5; D gene unclear. CDR3 length: 13 residues. Germline CDR1 GTSNPN, CDR2 SVGIG (reference sequence). Trimming left V 3 bases short and J 1 base short, with 7 bases between. The CDR3 loop is CAWSSGSNQPQHF. CDR3 sequence (DNA): TGTGCCTGGAGCAGTGGAAGCAATCAGCCCCAGCATTTT.

This clonotype has a handful of counts. This sequence joins TRBV2 and TRBJ2-2, with TRBD1 matching over 7 bases. V shed 7 bases and J 1 base; nucleotides not matched to a gene: 9. From germline, CDR1 is SNHLY and CDR2 FYNNEI. This CDR3 is built from 16 residues. CDR3 nucleotide sequence: TGTGCCAGCACTAAGAGGACAGGACTGAACACCGGGGAGCTGTTTTTT. It translates to CASTKRTGLNTGELFF.

The rearrangement links TRBV3-1 to TRBJ2-7, with D perhaps TRBD2 (6 bases). The V gene lost 1 base and the J gene lost 0 bases, with 10 bases spanning the gap. The CDR3 is made up of 15 amino acids. CDR1 and CDR2 from the germline V gene are LGHDT and YNNKEL (reference sequence). The DNA of the CDR3 is TGTGCCAGCAGCCAAGTGGGGGGTATCTCCTACGAGCAGTACTTC. It codes for CASSQVGGISYEQYF.

In this sample, this clonotype turned up many times. V gene TRBV6-2 or TRBV6-3 combines with J gene TRBJ1-6; 10 positions match TRBD1. Germline CDR1 and CDR2: MNHEY and SVGEGT. The CDR3 has 16 residues. V lost 4 bases, J lost 6 bases, and 6 bases stayed unmatched. The chain's CDR3 is CASSSMTGGGNSPLHF. In DNA, the CDR3 is TGTGCCAGCAGTTCCATGACAGGGGGCGGTAATTCACCCCTCCACTTT.

The rearrangement joins TRBV29-1 to TRBJ2-7; perhaps TRBD1 as D (6 bases). The CDR3 is 13 residues long. Germline V gene sequence: CDR1 SQVTM, CDR2 ANQGSEA. V was cut by 6 bases and J by 7 bases, with 19 bases left in between. CDR3 bases: TGCAGCGTGAGATGGGGGCTTGAGGGGGAGCAGTACTTC. Encoded protein: CSVRWGLEGEQYF.

The rearrangement joins TRBV28 to TRBJ2-7; 7 bases fit TRBD1. Trimming cost V 6 bases and J 4 bases; bases outside gene matches: 9. This CDR3 has 14 residues. CDR1 and CDR2 from the germline V gene are MDHEN and SYDVKM. The CDR3, as DNA: TGTGCCAGCAGCTCCCAGGGACAGTCATACGAGCAGTACTTC. This codes for CASSSQGQSYEQYF.

Ten or more counts support this clonotype. The J gene is TRBJ2-7, the V gene TRBV6-1; the match to TRBD2 covers 8 bases. The J segment lost 6 bases and the V segment lost 6 bases, leaving 10 bases of the junction unmatched. This CDR3 has 14 amino acids. Germline V gene lookup returns CDR1 MNHNS and CDR2 SASEGT. The CDR3 nucleotides are TGTGCCAGCAGAGAAACCGGGACTAGAAGCGAGCAGTACTTC. It codes for CASRETGTRSEQYF.

This clonotype was counted a single time. The V call is TRBV5-6, the J call TRBJ2-7, with 7 positions matching TRBD1. The germline V gene has CDR1 SGHDT and CDR2 YYEEEE. Losses at the gene ends were 6 bases for V and 3 bases for J; bases not matched to a gene: 6. The CDR3 has 13 residues. CDR3 region: CASKGQSLYEQYF. In DNA, the CDR3 is TGTGCCAGCAAGGGACAGAGCCTCTACGAGCAGTACTTC.

This clonotype appeared many times. The chain employs TRBV6-1 and TRBJ1-1; TRBD1 is a possible D gene (5 bases). The CDR3 runs 15 residues. Looked up from germline, CDR1 is MNHNS and CDR2 is SASEGT. The V end was cut by 5 bases, the J end by 1 base, with 14 bases between. DNA for the CDR3: TGTGCCAGCAGTCGCCCGGGACCGACGAACACTGAAGCTTTCTTT. Amino acids: CASSRPGPTNTEAFF.

In this sample, this clonotype turned up a few times. The junction departs from the called germline gene at one end, perhaps through a read error. The rearrangement joins TRBV7-2 to TRBJ2-2; 7 nucleotides line up with TRBD1. Germline-derived CDR1 and CDR2 are SGHTA and FQGNSA. The CDR3 spans 17 residues. The CDR3 loop is CVSSLRQGYRSAGELFF. The CDR3 DNA is TGTGTCAGCAGCTTAAGACAGGGATATCGTTCGGCCGGGGAGCTGTTTTTT.

At least ten counts were recorded for this clonotype. This chain uses TRBV7-2 with TRBJ2-3; 7 nucleotides align to TRBD2. V was clipped by 0 bases and J by 4 bases; unmatched bases: 10. Germline CDR1 is SGHTA and CDR2 is FQGNSA. The CDR3 length is 17 residues. As DNA, the CDR3 is TGTGCCAGCAGCTTAGCGCGTTATCGGGAGGCCCCAGATACGCAGTATTTT. Translating it yields CASSLARYREAPDTQYF. The full variable domain, its missing parts supplied by reference TRBV7-2 and TRBJ2-3, is GAGVSQSPSNKVTEKGKDVELRCDPISGHTALYWYRQSLGQGLEFLIYFQGNSAPDKSGLPSDRFSAERTGGSVSTLTIQRTQQEDSAVYLCASSLARYREAPDTQYFGPGTRLTVL.

This clonotype showed up just a few times. The chain has TRBV6-1 and TRBJ2-7; no reliable D call. Trimming cost V 6 bases and J 6 bases, with 15 bases left between them. Germline V CDR1 and CDR2: MNHNS, SASEGT. The CDR3 runs 13 residues. The CDR3 here is CASRPGLPLEQYF. CDR3 bases: TGTGCCAGCAGGCCCGGGCTGCCCCTCGAGCAGTACTTC.

The chain is built from TRBV4-1 and TRBJ2-1, with a tentative D call TRBD1 (6 bases). V was cut by 0 bases and J by 9 bases, with 18 bases left in between. The CDR3 covers 16 residues. Germline V gene data show CDR1 as MGHRA and CDR2 as YSYEKL. CDR3 sequence reads: CASSQETGTPRGEQFF. The CDR3 coding sequence is TGCGCCAGCAGCCAAGAAACCGGGACACCAAGGGGTGAGCAGTTCTTC.

The table lists this clonotype with a few counts. The V and J genes are TRBV10-2 and TRBJ2-4; the match to TRBD1 covers 7 bases. This CDR3 spans 13 amino acids. Germline V CDR1 and CDR2: WSHSY, SAAADI. V was clipped by 3 bases and J by 7 bases; unmatched bases: 3. CDR3 sequence: CASSETGVNIQYF. In DNA form, the CDR3 reads TGCGCCAGCAGTGAAACAGGGGTGAACATTCAGTACTTC.

The CDR3 nucleotides read TGTGCCAGCAGTGTAACTAGCGGGACATTCAACAATGAGCAGTTCTTC. Its translation is CASSVTSGTFNNEQFF. The chain has TRBV9 and TRBJ2-1; 10 bases match TRBD2. The germline V gene encodes CDR1 SGDLS and CDR2 YYNGEE. The CDR3 extends over 16 amino acids. With V trimmed by 5 bases and J by 5 bases, 10 bases remained unmatched.

This clonotype was observed at least ten times. This chain uses TRBV27 with TRBJ1-1; D is undetermined. The length of the CDR3 is 13 residues. Germline CDR1 and CDR2: MNHEY and SMNVEV (reference sequence). V gave up 3 bases and J gave up 4 bases, with 9 bases separating them. The CDR3 reads CASSLSRSTEAFF. The CDR3 DNA is TGTGCCAGCAGTTTGTCTCGCAGCACTGAAGCTTTCTTT.